The 6 T cell receptor beta chains given below trace back to one sample, sequenced in a study of shared clonotypes between healthy human individuals. Profiled with immunoSEQ multiplex PCR; TCRdb holds only in-frame clones, not every one. The sample has some 500,000 clones, roughly 95% seen once; the top ten hold under 0.065%. The material sequenced was naive CD4+ T cells sorted from blood. The subset: CD45RA+ positively selected. The receptors derive from a woman aged 25 to 39 in good health.

The chain recombines TRBV29-1 with TRBJ2-1; TRBD2 matches 10 bases. Germline trimming cut 3 bases from V and 2 bases from J; bases unmatched to any gene: 10. Germline loops: CDR1 SQVTM, CDR2 ANQGSEA. This CDR3 is 17 amino acids long. The DNA of the CDR3 is TGCAGCGTTGAGAGGTTGGGGGGACTAGCGCCCTACAATGAGCAGTTCTTC. This encodes CSVERLGGLAPYNEQFF.

V usage is TRBV19 and J usage is TRBJ2-3; TRBD2 aligns across 11 bases. V shed 7 bases, J shed 2 bases, and the junction held 5 bases outside the gene matches. Germline lookup yields CDR1 LNHDA and CDR2 SQIVND (reference sequence). CDR3 length: 15 residues. The CDR3 DNA is TGTGCCAGTAAAAGGGGACTAGCGGTCACAGATACGCAGTATTTT. This codes for CASKRGLAVTDTQYF.

This chain links TRBV18 with TRBJ2-2, with D perhaps matching TRBD1 (6 bases). CDR3 length equals 15 residues. Looked up from germline, CDR1 is KGHSH and CDR2 is LQKENI. Trimming stripped 4 bases from V and 0 bases from J, with 9 bases between. The CDR3: CASSLGATNTGELFF. CDR3 coding DNA: TGTGCCAGCTCACTGGGGGCAACGAACACCGGGGAGCTGTTTTTT.

The chain uses TRBV7-8 and TRBJ2-7, with a tentative D call TRBD2 (5 bases). Trimming took 4 bases from V and 1 from J, leaving 17 bases between them. In germline, CDR1 is SGHVS, CDR2 FQNEAQ. The length of the CDR3 is 16 residues. The CDR3 DNA follows: TGTGCCAGCAGCTCGCAACGTCGGGGTCGATCCTACGAGCAGTACTTC. The encoded protein is CASSSQRRGRSYEQYF.

On this clone: Different DNA sequences within this sample yield the same CDR3. The chain uses TRBV18 and TRBJ1-5; the match to TRBD1 covers 7 bases. This CDR3 comprises 15 residues. Trimming removed 3 bases from V and 4 bases from J; junction bases left unmatched: 6. The germline CDR1 and CDR2 sequences are KGHSH and LQKENI. The CDR3 loop is CASSPRQGTNQPQHF. In DNA form, the CDR3 reads TGTGCCAGCTCACCCCGACAGGGAACAAATCAGCCCCAGCATTTT.

The V gene is TRBV9, the J gene TRBJ2-3; 7 bases fit TRBD2. V shed 6 bases and J 0 bases; nucleotides not matched to a gene: 10. This CDR3 is 16 amino acids long. CDR1 is SGDLS and CDR2 is YYNGEE in the germline V gene. The CDR3 DNA is TGTGCCAGCACTCCAATAGCGGGTACTAGCACAGATACGCAGTATTTT. The encoded protein is CASTPIAGTSTDTQYF.